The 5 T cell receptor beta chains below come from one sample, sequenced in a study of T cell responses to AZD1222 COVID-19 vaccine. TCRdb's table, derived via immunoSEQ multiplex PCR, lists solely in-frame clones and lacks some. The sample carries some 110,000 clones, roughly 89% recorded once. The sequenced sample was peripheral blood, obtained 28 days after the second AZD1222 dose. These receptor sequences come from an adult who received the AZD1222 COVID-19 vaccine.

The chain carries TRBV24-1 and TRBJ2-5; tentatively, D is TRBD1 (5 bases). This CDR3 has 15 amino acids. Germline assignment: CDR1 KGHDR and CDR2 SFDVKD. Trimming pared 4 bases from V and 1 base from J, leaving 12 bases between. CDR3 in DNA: TGTGCCACCAGTGACCGCGGACAAGCCCAAGAGACCCAGTACTTC. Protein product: CATSDRGQAQETQYF.

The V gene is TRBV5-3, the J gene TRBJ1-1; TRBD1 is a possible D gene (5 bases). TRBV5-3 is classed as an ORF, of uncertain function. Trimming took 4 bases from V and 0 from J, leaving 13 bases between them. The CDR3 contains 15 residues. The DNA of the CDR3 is TGTGCCAGAAGCGTTAACAGGCGCATGAACACTGAAGCTTTCTTT. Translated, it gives CARSVNRRMNTEAFF.

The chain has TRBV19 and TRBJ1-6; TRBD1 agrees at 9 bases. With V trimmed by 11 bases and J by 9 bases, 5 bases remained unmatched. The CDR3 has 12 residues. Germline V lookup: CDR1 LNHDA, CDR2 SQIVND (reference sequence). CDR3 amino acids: CASGQGASPLHF. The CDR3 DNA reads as TGTGCCTCGGGACAGGGAGCTTCACCCCTCCACTTT.

The CDR3 region is CASSRAVNTEAFF. The CDR3 nucleotides are TGTGCCAGCAGTCGAGCGGTGAACACTGAAGCTTTCTTT. The chain recombines TRBV6-5 with TRBJ1-1; D remains unclear. The CDR3 spans 13 residues. Germline CDR1 reads MNHEY; CDR2 reads SVGAGI. Trimming shortened V by 5 bases and J by 0 bases, and 7 bases separated the two germline ends.

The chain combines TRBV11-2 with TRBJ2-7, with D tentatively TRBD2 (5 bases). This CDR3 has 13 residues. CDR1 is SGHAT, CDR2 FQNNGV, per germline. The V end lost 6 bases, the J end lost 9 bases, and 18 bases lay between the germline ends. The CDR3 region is CASSRRAGGWQYF. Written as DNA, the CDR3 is TGTGCCAGCAGTCGAAGGGCAGGAGGCTGGCAGTACTTC.